This T cell receptor (beta chain) was recovered during a study of early T cells in non-severe SARS-CoV-2 infection. TCRdb used MiXCR to reprocess the 5' RACE reads, holding one entry per CDR3 protein. The table shows tens of thousands of distinct CDR3 sequences, with approximately 12% occurring only once. This CDR3 has 15 amino acids. Germline CDR1 SGHRS, CDR2 YFSETQ. Trimming removed 4 bases at V and 0 bases at J, with 11 bases between. A few counts support this clonotype. The TCR sequence derives from an adult who was a healthcare worker with PCR-confirmed SARS-CoV-2 infection or an uninfected control (not recorded which). The sequenced sample was whole blood, obtained at baseline. The chain uses TRBV5-1 and TRBJ1-3; weak D call: TRBD1 (6 bases). The CDR3 nucleotides are TGCGCCAGCAGCCCTGGGGACATCTCTGGAAACACCATATATTTT. This translates into CASSPGDISGNTIYF.